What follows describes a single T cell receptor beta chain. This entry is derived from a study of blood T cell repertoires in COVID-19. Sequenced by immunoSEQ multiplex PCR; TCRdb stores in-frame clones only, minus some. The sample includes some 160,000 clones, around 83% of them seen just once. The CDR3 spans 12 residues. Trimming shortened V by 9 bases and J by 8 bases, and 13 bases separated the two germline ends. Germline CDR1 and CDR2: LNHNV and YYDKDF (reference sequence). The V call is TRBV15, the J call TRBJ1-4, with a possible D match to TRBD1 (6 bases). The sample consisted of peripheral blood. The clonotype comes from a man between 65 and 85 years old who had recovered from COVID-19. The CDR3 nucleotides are TGTGCCACTAGGGGGACGGGAGAAAAACTGTTTTTT. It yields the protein CATRGTGEKLFF.